This TCR beta chain is drawn from a study of CD8 T cells in Susac syndrome. Random hexamers were used to reverse transcribe the RNA input (about 0.5 to 1 ug). TCRdb reanalysed the immunoSEQ multiplex PCR reads using MiXCR and keeps one entry per CDR3 protein. This table holds over 150,000 distinct CDR3 sequences, approximately 93% found once. Sequencing of TCR beta drew on CD8+ and CD4+ T cells from blood. Negative isolation yielded CD4+ and CD8+ T cells, and FACS enriched TEMRA cells. Germline V CDR1 and CDR2: KGHDR, SFDVKD. The CDR3 extends over 15 amino acids. V was clipped by 3 bases and J by 5 bases, with 13 bases between them.

The chain recombines TRBV24-1 with TRBJ2-1, with D possibly matching TRBD2 (6 bases). The specimen was CD4+ T cells from PBMCs. This sequence originates from a human donor with multiple sclerosis. The CDR3 bases are TGTGCCACCAGTGATGTCAGGAGGGCCAACAATGAGCAGTTCTTC. This gives the protein CATSDVRRANNEQFF.